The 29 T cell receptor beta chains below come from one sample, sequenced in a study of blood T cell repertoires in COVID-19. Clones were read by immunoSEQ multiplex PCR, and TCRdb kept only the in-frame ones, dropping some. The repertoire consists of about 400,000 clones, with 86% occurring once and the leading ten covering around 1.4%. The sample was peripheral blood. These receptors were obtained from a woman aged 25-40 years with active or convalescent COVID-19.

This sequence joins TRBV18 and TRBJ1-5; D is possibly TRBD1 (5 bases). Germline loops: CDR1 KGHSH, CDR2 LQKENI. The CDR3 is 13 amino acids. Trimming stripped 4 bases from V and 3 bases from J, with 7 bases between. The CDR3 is CASSLDNNQPQHF. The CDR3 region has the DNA TGTGCCAGCTCACTGGACAACAATCAGCCCCAGCATTTT.

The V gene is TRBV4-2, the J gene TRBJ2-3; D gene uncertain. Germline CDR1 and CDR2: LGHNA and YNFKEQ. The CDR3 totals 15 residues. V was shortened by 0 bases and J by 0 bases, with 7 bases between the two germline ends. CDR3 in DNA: TGTGCCAGCAGCCAAGATCTCTACAGCACAGATACGCAGTATTTT. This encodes CASSQDLYSTDTQYF.

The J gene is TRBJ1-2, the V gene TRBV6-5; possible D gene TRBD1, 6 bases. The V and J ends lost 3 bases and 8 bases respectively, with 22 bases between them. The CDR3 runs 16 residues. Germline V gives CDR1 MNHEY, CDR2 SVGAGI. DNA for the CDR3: TGTGCCAGCAGTTATCGGGGGGGCGCCTCACCTGGGGGCTACACCTTC. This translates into CASSYRGGASPGGYTF.

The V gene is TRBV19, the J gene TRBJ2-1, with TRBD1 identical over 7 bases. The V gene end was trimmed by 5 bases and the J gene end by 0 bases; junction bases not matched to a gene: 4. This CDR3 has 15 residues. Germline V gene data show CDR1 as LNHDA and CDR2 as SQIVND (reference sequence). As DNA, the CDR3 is TGTGCCAGTAGTTCGACAGGGAGCTCCTACAATGAGCAGTTCTTC. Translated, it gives CASSSTGSSYNEQFF. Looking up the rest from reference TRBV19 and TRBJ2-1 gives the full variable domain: DGGITQSPKYLFRKEGQNVTLSCEQNLNHDAMYWYRQDPGQGLRLIYYSQIVNDFQKGDIAEGYSVSREKKESFPLTVTSAQKNPTAFYLCASSSTGSSYNEQFFGPGTRLTVL.

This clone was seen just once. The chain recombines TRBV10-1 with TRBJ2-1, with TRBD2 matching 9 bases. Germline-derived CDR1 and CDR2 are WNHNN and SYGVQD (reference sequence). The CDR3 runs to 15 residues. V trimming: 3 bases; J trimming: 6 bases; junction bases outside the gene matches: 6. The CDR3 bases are TGCGCCAGCAGTGATGGGACTAGCCCGCCCAATGAGCAGTTCTTC. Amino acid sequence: CASSDGTSPPNEQFF.

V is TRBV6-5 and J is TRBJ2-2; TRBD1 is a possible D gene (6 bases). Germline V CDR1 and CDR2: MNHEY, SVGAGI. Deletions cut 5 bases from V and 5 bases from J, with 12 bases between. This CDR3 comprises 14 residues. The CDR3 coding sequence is TGTGCCAGCAGTATACCAGGGGTTACCGGGGAGCTGTTTTTT. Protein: CASSIPGVTGELFF.

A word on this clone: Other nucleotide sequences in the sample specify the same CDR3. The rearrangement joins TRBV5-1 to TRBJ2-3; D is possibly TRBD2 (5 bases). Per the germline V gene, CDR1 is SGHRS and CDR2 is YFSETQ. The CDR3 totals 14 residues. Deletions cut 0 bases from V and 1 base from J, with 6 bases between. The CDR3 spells CASSLGSGTDTQYF. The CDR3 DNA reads TGCGCCAGCAGCTTGGGTAGCGGCACAGATACGCAGTATTTT.

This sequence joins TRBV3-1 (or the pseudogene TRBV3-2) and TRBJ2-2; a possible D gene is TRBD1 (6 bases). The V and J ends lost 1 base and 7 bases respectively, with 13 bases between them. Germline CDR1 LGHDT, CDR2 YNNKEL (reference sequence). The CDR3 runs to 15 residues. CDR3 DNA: TGTGCCAGCAGCCAAGGGGGACACTATGGCGGGGAGCTGTTTTTT. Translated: CASSQGGHYGGELFF.

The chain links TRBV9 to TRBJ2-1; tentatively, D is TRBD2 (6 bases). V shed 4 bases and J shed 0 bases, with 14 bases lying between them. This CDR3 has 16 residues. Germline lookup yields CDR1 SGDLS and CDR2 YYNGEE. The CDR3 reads CASSWDRESSYNEQFF. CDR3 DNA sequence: TGTGCCAGCAGCTGGGACCGGGAGAGCTCCTACAATGAGCAGTTCTTC.

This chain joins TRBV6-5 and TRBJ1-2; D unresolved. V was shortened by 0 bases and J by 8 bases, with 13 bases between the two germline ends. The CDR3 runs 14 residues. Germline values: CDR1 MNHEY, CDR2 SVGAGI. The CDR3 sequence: CASSYSGQSRGYTF. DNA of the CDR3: TGTGCCAGCAGTTACTCTGGTCAGTCTAGGGGCTACACCTTC.

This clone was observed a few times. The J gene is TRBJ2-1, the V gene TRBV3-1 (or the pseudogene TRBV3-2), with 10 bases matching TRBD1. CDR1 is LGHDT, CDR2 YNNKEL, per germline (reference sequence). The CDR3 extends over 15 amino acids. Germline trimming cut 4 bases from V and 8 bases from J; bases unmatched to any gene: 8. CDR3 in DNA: TGTGCCAGCAGCCGTACGGGACAGGGGTTTGATGAGCAGTTCTTC. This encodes CASSRTGQGFDEQFF.

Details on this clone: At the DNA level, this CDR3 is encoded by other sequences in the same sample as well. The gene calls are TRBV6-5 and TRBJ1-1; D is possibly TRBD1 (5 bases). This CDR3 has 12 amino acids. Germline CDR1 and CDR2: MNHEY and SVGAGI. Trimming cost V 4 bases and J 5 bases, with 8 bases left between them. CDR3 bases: TGTGCCAGCAGTTCCCCAGGGACTGAAGCTTTCTTT. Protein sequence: CASSSPGTEAFF.

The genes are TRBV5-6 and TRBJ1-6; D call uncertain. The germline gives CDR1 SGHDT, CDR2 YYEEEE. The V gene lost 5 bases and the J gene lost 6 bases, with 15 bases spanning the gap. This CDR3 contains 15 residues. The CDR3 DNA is TGTGCCAGCAGGGCTCAGGCCGCTCCTAATTCACCCCTCCACTTT. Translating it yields CASRAQAAPNSPLHF.

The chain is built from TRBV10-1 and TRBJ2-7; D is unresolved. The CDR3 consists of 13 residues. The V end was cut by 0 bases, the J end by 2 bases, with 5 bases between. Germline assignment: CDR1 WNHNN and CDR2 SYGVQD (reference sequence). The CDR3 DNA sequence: TGCGCCAGCAGTGAGTCCTCTACCTACGAGCAGTACTTC. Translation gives CASSESSTYEQYF.

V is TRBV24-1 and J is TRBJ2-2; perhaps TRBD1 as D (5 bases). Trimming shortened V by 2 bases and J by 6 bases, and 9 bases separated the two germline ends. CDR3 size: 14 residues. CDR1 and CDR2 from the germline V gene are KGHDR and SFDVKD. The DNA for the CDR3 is TGTGCCACCAGTGATTCAGGGTTCGCCGGGGAGCTGTTTTTT. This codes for CATSDSGFAGELFF.

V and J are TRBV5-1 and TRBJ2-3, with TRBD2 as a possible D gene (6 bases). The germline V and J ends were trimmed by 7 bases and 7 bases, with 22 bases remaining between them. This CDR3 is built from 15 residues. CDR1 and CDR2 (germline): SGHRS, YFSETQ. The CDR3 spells CASSEGFGSGNTQYF. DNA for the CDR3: TGCGCCAGCTCCGAGGGGTTCGGGAGTGGTAATACGCAGTATTTT.

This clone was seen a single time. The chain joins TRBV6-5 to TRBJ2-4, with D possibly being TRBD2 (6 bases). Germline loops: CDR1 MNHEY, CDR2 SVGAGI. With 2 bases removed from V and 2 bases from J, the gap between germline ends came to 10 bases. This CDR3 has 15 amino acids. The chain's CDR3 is CASSYAGRSKNIQYF. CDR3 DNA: TGTGCCAGCAGTTACGCGGGGCGGTCCAAAAACATTCAGTACTTC.

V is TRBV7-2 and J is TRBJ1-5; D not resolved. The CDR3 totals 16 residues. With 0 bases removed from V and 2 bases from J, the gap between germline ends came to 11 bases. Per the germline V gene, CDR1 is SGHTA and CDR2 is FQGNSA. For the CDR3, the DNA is TGTGCCAGCAGCTTAGCGCAAAGCTCCGGCAATCAGCCCCAGCATTTT. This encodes CASSLAQSSGNQPQHF.

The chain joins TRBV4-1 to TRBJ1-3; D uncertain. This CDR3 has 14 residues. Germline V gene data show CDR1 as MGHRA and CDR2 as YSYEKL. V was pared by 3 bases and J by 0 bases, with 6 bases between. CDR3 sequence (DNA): TGCGCCAGCAGCCAGGGCCCCTCTGGAAACACCATATATTTT. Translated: CASSQGPSGNTIYF.

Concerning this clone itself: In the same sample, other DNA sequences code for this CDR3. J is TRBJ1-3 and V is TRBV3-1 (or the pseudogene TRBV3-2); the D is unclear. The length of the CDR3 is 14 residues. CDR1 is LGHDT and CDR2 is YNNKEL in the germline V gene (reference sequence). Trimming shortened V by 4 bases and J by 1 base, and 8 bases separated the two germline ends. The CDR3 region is CASSLVSSGNTIYF. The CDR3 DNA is TGTGCCAGCAGCCTAGTCTCATCTGGAAACACCATATATTTT.

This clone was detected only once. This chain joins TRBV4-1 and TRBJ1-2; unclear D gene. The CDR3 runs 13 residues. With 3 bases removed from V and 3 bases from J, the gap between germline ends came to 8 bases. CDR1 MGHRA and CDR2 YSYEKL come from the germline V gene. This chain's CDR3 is CASSQGRDYGYTF. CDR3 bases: TGCGCCAGCAGCCAGGGTCGGGACTATGGCTACACCTTC.

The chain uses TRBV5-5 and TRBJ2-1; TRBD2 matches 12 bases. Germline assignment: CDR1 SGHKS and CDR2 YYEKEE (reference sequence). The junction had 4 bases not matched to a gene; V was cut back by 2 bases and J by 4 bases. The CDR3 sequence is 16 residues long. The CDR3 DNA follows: TGTGCCAGCAGCTTCCTAGCGGGAGGGATGTACAATGAGCAGTTCTTC. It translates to CASSFLAGGMYNEQFF.

In nucleotides, the CDR3 is TGCGCCAGCAGCTTGGAAGGACAGTACAATCAGCCCCAGCATTTT. As protein: CASSLEGQYNQPQHF. The V and J genes are TRBV5-1 and TRBJ1-5; D might be TRBD1 (6 bases). CDR1 and CDR2 from the germline V gene are SGHRS and YFSETQ. This CDR3 contains 15 residues. The ends were cut back, 0 bases at V and 3 bases at J, with 10 bases in the middle.

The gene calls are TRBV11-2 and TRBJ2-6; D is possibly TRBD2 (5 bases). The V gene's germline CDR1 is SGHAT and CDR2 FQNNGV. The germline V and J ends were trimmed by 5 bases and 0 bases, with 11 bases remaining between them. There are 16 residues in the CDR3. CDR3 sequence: CASSPTGFSGANVLTF. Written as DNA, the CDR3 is TGTGCCAGCAGCCCCACGGGGTTCTCTGGGGCCAACGTCCTGACTTTC. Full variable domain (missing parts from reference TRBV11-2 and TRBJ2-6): EAGVAQSPRYKIIEKRQSVAFWCNPISGHATLYWYQQILGQGPKLLIQFQNNGVVDDSQLPKDRFSAERLKGVDSTLKIQPAKLEDSAVYLCASSPTGFSGANVLTFGAGSRLTVL.

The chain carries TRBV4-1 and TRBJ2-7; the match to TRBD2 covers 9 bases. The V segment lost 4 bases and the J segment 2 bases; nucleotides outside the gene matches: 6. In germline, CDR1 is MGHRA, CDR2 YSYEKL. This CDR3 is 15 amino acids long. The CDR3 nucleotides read TGCGCCAGCAGCCTTACTAGCGGGCCCACCTACGAGCAGTACTTC. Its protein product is CASSLTSGPTYEQYF.

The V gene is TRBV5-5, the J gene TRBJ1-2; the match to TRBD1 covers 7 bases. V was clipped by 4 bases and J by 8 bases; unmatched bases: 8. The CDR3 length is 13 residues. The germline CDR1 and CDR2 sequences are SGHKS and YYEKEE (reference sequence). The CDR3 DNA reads TGTGCCAGCAGCCCCGGGACAGTGGGAGGCTACACCTTC. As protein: CASSPGTVGGYTF. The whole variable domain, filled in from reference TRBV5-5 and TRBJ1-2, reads DAGVTQSPTHLIKTRGQQVTLRCSPISGHKSVSWYQQVLGQGPQFIFQYYEKEERGRGNFPDRFSARQFPNYSSELNVNALLLGDSALYLCASSPGTVGGYTFGSGTRLTVV.

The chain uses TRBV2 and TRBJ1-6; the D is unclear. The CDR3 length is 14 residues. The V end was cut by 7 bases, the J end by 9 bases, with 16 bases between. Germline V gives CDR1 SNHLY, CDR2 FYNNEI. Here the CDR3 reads CASTKPSDSSPLHF. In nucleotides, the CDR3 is TGTGCCAGCACCAAGCCCAGCGATTCTTCACCCCTCCACTTT.

The CDR3 protein is CASSLGLAVAEQFF. The CDR3 nucleotides are TGTGCCAGCAGCTTGGGGCTAGCGGTGGCTGAGCAGTTCTTC. The genes are TRBV5-6 and TRBJ2-1; 7 nucleotides align to TRBD2. V shed 0 bases, J shed 9 bases, and the junction held 6 bases outside the gene matches. Germline V gene lookup returns CDR1 SGHDT and CDR2 YYEEEE. The CDR3 spans 14 residues.

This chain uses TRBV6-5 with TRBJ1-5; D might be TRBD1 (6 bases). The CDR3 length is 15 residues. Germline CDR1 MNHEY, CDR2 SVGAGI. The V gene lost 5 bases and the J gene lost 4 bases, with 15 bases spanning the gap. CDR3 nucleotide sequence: TGTGCCAGCAGTAAATGGCAGGGGTCGAATCAGCCCCAGCATTTT. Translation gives CASSKWQGSNQPQHF.